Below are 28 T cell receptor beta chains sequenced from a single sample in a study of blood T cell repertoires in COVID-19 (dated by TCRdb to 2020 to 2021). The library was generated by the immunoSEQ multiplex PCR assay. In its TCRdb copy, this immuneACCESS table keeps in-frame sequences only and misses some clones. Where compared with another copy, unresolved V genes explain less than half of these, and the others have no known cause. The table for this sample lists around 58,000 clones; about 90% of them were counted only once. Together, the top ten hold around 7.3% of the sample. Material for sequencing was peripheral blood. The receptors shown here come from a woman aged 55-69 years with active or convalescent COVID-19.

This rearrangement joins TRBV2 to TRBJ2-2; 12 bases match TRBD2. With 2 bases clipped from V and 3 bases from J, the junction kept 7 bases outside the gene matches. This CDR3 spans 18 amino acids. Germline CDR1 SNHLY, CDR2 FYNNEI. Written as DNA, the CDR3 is TGTGCCAGCAGTGAACTAGCGGGAGGGCGTTGGGACACCGGGGAGCTGTTTTTT. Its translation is CASSELAGGRWDTGELFF.

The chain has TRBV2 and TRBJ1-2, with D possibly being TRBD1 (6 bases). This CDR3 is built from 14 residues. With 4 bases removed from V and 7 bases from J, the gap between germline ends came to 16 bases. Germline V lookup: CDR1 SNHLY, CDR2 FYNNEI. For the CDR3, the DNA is TGTGCCAGCAGTGTCCAGGGGCCTGCTGGTGGCTACACCTTC. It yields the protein CASSVQGPAGGYTF. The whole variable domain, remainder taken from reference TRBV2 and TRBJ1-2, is EPEVTQTPSHQVTQMGQEVILRCVPISNHLYFYWYRQILGQKVEFLVSFYNNEISEKSEIFDDQFSVERPDGSNFTLKIRSTKLEDSAMYFCASSVQGPAGGYTFGSGTRLTVV.

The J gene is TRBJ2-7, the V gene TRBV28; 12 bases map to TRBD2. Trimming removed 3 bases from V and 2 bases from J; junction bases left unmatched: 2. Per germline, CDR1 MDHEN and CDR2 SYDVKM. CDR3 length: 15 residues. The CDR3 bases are TGTGCCAGCAGTTTGAGGACTAGCGGGGCCTACGAGCAGTACTTC. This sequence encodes CASSLRTSGAYEQYF.

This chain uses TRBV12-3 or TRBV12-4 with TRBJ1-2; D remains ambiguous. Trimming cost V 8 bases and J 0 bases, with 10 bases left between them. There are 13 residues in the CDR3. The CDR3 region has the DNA TGTGCCAGCGGGAGCAGACCTAACTATGGCTACACCTTC. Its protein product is CASGSRPNYGYTF.

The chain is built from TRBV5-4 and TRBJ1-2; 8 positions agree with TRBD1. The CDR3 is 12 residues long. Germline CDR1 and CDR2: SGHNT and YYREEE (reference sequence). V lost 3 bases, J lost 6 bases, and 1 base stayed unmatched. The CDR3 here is CASSSTGDGYTF. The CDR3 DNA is TGTGCCAGCAGCTCGACAGGGGATGGCTACACCTTC.

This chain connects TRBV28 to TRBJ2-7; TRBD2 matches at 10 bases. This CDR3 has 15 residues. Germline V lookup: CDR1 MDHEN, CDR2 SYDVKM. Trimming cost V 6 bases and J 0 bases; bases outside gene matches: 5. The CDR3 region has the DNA TGTGCCAGCAGCCTACTAGCGGGAAGCTCCTACGAGCAGTACTTC. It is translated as CASSLLAGSSYEQYF.

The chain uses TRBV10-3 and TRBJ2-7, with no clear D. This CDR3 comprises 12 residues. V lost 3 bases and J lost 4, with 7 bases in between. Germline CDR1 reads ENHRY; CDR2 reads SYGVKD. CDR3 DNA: TGTGCCATCAGTGAATCCTCTTACGAGCAGTACTTC. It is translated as CAISESSYEQYF.

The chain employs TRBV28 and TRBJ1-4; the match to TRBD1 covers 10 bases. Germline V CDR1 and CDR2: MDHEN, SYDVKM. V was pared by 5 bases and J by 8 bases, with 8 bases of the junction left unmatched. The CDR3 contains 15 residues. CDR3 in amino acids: CASSPDRGRREKLFF. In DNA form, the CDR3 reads TGTGCCAGCAGTCCCGACAGGGGGCGCAGGGAAAAACTGTTTTTT.

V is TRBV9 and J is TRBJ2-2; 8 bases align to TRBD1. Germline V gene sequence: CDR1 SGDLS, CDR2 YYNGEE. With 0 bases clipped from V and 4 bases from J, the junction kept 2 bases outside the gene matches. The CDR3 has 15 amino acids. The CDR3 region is CASSVAGTGTGELFF. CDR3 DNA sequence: TGTGCCAGCAGCGTAGCTGGGACAGGCACCGGGGAGCTGTTTTTT.

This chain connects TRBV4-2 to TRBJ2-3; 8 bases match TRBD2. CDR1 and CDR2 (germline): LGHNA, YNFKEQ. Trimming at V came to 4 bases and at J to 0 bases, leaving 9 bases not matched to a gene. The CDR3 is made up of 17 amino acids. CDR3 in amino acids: CASSPVRAGASTDTQYF. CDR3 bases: TGTGCCAGCAGCCCAGTTCGAGCGGGGGCTAGCACAGATACGCAGTATTTT.

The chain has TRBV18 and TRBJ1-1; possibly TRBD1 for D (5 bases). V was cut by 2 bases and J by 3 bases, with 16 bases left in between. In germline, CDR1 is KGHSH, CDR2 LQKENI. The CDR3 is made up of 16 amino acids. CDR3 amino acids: CASSPYLGGVHTEAFF. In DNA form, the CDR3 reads TGTGCCAGCTCACCATATCTCGGGGGGGTTCACACTGAAGCTTTCTTT.

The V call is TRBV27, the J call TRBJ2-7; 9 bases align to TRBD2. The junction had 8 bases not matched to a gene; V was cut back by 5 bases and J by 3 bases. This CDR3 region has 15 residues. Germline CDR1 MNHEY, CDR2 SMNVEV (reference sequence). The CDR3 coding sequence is TGTGCCAGCAGTCCCATTAGCGGGGGACTCTACGAGCAGTACTTC. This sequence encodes CASSPISGGLYEQYF.

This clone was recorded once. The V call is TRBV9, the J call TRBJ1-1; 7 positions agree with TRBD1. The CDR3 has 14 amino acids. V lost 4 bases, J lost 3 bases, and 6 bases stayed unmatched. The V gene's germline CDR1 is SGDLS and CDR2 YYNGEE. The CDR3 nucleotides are TGTGCCAGCAGCTTTACAGGGGCGGACACTGAAGCTTTCTTT. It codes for CASSFTGADTEAFF.

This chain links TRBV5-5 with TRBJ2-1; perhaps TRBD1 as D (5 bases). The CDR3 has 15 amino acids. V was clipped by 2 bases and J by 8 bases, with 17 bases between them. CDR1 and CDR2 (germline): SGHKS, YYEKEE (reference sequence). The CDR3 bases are TGTGCCAGCAGCTTTACCAGCGCTAAAGGGGATGAGCAGTTCTTC. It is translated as CASSFTSAKGDEQFF. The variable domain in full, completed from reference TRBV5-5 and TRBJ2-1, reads DAGVTQSPTHLIKTRGQQVTLRCSPISGHKSVSWYQQVLGQGPQFIFQYYEKEERGRGNFPDRFSARQFPNYSSELNVNALLLGDSALYLCASSFTSAKGDEQFFGPGTRLTVL.

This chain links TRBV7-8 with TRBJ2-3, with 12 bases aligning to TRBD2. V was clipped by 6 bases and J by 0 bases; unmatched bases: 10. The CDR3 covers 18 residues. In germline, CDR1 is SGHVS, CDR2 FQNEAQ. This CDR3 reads CASSFGLAGSTSTDTQYF. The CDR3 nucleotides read TGTGCCAGCAGTTTTGGACTAGCGGGGAGCACTAGCACAGATACGCAGTATTTT. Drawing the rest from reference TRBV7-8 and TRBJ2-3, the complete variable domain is GAGVSQSPRYKVAKRGQDVALRCDPISGHVSLFWYQQALGQGPEFLTYFQNEAQLDKSGLPSDRFFAERPEGSVSTLKIQRTQQEDSAVYLCASSFGLAGSTSTDTQYFGPGTRLTVL.

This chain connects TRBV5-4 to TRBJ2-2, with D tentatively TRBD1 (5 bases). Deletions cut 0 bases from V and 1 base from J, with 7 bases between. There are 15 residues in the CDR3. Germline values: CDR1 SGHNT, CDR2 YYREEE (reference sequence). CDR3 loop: CASSLARGNTGELFF. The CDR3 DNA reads TGTGCCAGCAGCTTGGCTAGGGGGAACACCGGGGAGCTGTTTTTT.

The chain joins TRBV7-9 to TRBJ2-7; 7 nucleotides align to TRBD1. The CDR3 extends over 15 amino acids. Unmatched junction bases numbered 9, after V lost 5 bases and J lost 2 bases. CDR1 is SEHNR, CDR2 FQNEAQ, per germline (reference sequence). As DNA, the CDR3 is TGTGCCAGCAGCCTGCCCTCCGGGACAGCCTACGAGCAGTACTTC. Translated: CASSLPSGTAYEQYF. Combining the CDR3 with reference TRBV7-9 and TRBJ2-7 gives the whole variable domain DTGVSQNPRHKITKRGQNVTFRCDPISEHNRLYWYRQTLGQGPEFLTYFQNEAQLEKSRLLSDRFSAERPKGSFSTLEIQRTEQGDSAMYLCASSLPSGTAYEQYFGPGTRLTVT.

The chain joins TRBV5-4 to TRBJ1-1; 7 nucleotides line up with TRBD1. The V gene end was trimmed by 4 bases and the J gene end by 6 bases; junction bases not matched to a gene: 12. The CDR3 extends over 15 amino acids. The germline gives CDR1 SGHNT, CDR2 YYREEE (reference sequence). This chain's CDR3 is CASSIDSTGYPEAFF. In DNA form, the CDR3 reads TGTGCCAGCAGCATAGATTCGACAGGGTACCCTGAAGCTTTCTTT.

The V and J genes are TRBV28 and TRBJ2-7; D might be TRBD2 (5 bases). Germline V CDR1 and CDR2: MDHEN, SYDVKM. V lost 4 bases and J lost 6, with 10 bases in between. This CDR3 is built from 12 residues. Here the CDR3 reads CASSSDFPEQYF. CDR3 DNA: TGTGCCAGCAGTTCGGACTTTCCCGAGCAGTACTTC. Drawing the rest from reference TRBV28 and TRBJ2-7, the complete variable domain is DVKVTQSSRYLVKRTGEKVFLECVQDMDHENMFWYRQDPGLGLRLIYFSYDVKMKEKGDIPEGYSVSREKKERFSLILESASTNQTSMYLCASSSDFPEQYFGPGTRLTVT.

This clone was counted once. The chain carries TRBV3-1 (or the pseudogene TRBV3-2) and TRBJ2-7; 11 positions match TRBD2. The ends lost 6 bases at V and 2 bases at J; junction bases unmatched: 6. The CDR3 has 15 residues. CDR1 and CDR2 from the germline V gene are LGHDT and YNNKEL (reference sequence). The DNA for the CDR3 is TGTGCCAGCAGTTCGACTAGCGGGACACCCTACGAGCAGTACTTC. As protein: CASSSTSGTPYEQYF.

In DNA, the CDR3 is TGTGCCAGCAGCTCAGGGGGACAGAAAGAGACCCAGTACTTC. The encoded protein is CASSSGGQKETQYF. This chain links TRBV7-2 with TRBJ2-5; 7 positions match TRBD1. The V and J ends lost 4 bases and 3 bases, in that order; junction bases with no gene match: 5. The germline V gene has CDR1 SGHTA and CDR2 FQGNSA. CDR3 length: 14 residues.

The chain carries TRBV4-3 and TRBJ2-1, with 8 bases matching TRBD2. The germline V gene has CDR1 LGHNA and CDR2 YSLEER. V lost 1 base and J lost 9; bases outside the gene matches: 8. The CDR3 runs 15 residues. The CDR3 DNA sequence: TGCGCCAGCAGCCAAGCGGCGGAGCGGGGGCGTGAGCAGTTCTTC. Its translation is CASSQAAERGREQFF.

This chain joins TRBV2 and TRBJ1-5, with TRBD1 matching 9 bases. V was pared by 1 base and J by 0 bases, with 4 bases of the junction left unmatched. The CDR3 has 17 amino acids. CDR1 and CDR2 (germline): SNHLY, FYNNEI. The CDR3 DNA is TGTGCCAGCAGTGAAGACAGGGGGCGAAATAGCAATCAGCCCCAGCATTTT. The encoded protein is CASSEDRGRNSNQPQHF.

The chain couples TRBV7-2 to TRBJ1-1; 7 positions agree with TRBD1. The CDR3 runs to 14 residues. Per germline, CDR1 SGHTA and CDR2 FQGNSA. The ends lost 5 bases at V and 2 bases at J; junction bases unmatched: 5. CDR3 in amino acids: CASSKDRANTEAFF. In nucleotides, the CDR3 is TGTGCCAGCAGCAAAGACAGGGCTAACACTGAAGCTTTCTTT.

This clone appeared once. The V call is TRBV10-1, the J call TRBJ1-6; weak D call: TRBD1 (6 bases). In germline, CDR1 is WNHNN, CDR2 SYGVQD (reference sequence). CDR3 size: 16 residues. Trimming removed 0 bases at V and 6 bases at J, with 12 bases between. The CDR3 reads CASSESRGGGNSPLHF. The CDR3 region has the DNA TGCGCCAGCAGTGAGTCAAGGGGAGGGGGTAATTCACCCCTCCACTTT.

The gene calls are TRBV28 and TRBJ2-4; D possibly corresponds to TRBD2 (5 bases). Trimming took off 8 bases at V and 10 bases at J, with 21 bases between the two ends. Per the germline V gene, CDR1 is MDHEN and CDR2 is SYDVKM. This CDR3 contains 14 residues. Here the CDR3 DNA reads TGTGCCAGCTGCACGAATTCAGGAACGGGGATTCAGTACTTC. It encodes CASCTNSGTGIQYF.

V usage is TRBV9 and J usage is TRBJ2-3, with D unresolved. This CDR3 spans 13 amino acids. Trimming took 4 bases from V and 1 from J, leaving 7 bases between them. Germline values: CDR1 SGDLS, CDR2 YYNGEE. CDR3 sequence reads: CASSFLGTDTQYF. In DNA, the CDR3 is TGTGCCAGCAGCTTCCTCGGCACAGATACGCAGTATTTT.

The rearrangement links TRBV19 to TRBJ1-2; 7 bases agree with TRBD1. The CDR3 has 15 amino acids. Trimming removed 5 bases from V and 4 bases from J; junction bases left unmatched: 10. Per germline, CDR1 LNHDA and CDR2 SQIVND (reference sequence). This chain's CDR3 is CASSATGASSYGYTF. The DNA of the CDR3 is TGTGCCAGTAGTGCAACAGGGGCCTCCTCCTATGGCTACACCTTC.